This passage covers 27 T cell receptor beta chains from one sample sequenced in a study of blood T cell repertoires in COVID-19. Using immunoSEQ multiplex PCR, the repertoire was profiled, and TCRdb retains in-frame clones only, with some absent. The table shows approximately 190,000 clones, with 80% occurring only once. The sequencing sample was made of peripheral blood. Receptors were obtained from a man aged 60 to 75 with acute or convalescent COVID-19.

The rearrangement links TRBV2 to TRBJ2-7; 11 bases map to TRBD1. Losses at the gene ends were 6 bases for V and 7 bases for J; bases not matched to a gene: 11. The CDR3 sequence is 15 residues long. Germline loops: CDR1 SNHLY, CDR2 FYNNEI. CDR3 protein: CASRARTGGAGEQYF. The CDR3 nucleotides read TGTGCCAGCAGGGCGAGGACAGGGGGCGCGGGGGAGCAGTACTTC.

This clone was counted between two and nine times. This chain links TRBV10-3 with TRBJ1-2; D not resolved. The germline gives CDR1 ENHRY, CDR2 SYGVKD. This CDR3 is built from 14 residues. The ends were cut back, 1 base at V and 2 bases at J, with 8 bases in the middle. CDR3 amino acids: CAISELAQNYGYTF. For the CDR3, the DNA is TGTGCCATCAGTGAGTTGGCTCAAAACTATGGCTACACCTTC.

This chain joins TRBV19 and TRBJ2-3; 12 bases are shared with TRBD2. CDR1 is LNHDA, CDR2 SQIVND, per germline (reference sequence). Trimming cost V 2 bases and J 10 bases; bases outside gene matches: 13. This CDR3 region has 17 residues. CDR3 protein: CASSIPSGRADGGPQYF. CDR3 bases: TGTGCCAGTAGTATACCTAGCGGGAGGGCCGATGGAGGTCCGCAGTATTTT.

The rearrangement uses TRBV5-5 and TRBJ1-3; 8 bases are shared with TRBD1. From germline, CDR1 is SGHKS and CDR2 YYEKEE (reference sequence). CDR3 size: 15 residues. V was clipped by 4 bases and J by 6 bases; unmatched bases: 9. The CDR3 DNA reads TGTGCCAGCAGCCGGACAGGGTCGGACGTAAACACCATATATTTT. Translation: CASSRTGSDVNTIYF. Full variable domain (remainder filled in from reference TRBV5-5 and TRBJ1-3): DAGVTQSPTHLIKTRGQQVTLRCSPISGHKSVSWYQQVLGQGPQFIFQYYEKEERGRGNFPDRFSARQFPNYSSELNVNALLLGDSALYLCASSRTGSDVNTIYFGEGSWLTVV.

This chain links TRBV6-6 with TRBJ1-6, with no clear D. CDR1 and CDR2 from the germline V gene are MNHNY and SVGAGI (reference sequence). The V end was cut by 0 bases, the J end by 10 bases, with 10 bases between. The CDR3 consists of 14 residues. The CDR3: CASSYSELGSPLHF. CDR3 DNA sequence: TGTGCCAGCAGTTACTCCGAACTGGGCTCACCCCTCCACTTT.

This clone has a handful of counts. The genes are TRBV7-8 and TRBJ1-5; weak D call: TRBD1 (5 bases). V was shortened by 6 bases and J by 5 bases, with 17 bases between the two germline ends. This CDR3 spans 15 amino acids. Germline V gene lookup returns CDR1 SGHVS and CDR2 FQNEAQ. CDR3 sequence reads: CASSRRGVGDQPQHF. The CDR3 DNA sequence: TGTGCCAGCAGTAGGCGGGGGGTGGGTGATCAGCCCCAGCATTTT.

The chain employs TRBV6-5 and TRBJ2-3; TRBD1 might be the D (6 bases). Germline V gene lookup returns CDR1 MNHEY and CDR2 SVGAGI. CDR3 length equals 15 residues. With 4 bases removed from V and 2 bases from J, the gap between germline ends came to 13 bases. The CDR3 DNA sequence: TGTGCCAGCAGTTCGAGAAACAGGGCCACAGATACGCAGTATTTT. Amino acid sequence: CASSSRNRATDTQYF.

This chain's CDR3 is CASSLTRGGQDANTGELFF. The CDR3 nucleotides are TGTGCCAGCAGTTTAACGAGGGGGGGACAAGACGCGAACACCGGGGAGCTGTTTTTT. The V gene is TRBV27, the J gene TRBJ2-2; D is possibly TRBD2 (7 bases). Germline V lookup: CDR1 MNHEY, CDR2 SMNVEV (reference sequence). This CDR3 spans 19 amino acids. V lost 2 bases, J lost 0 bases, and 19 bases lay in between.

The J gene is TRBJ2-5, the V gene TRBV4-2; possible D gene TRBD2, 6 bases. V lost 7 bases, J lost 0 bases, and 15 bases lay in between. This CDR3 region has 15 residues. Germline V lookup: CDR1 LGHNA, CDR2 YNFKEQ. For the CDR3, the DNA is TGTGCCAGCACTCCTAGCGTGAGAAACCAAGAGACCCAGTACTTC. Translating gives CASTPSVRNQETQYF.

The rearrangement joins TRBV7-2 to TRBJ2-1; 9 bases match TRBD2. V lost 2 bases to trimming and J lost 2 bases; unmatched junction nucleotides: 4. Looked up from germline, CDR1 is SGHTA and CDR2 is FQGNSA. There are 16 residues in the CDR3. CDR3 coding DNA: TGTGCCAGCAGCTTAAAGAGCGGGGGGACCTACAATGAGCAGTTCTTC. The encoded protein is CASSLKSGGTYNEQFF.

This chain uses TRBV2 with TRBJ2-4, with D possibly TRBD2 on 5 matching bases. Germline assignment: CDR1 SNHLY and CDR2 FYNNEI. Between the trimmed V and J ends, which lost 4 bases and 8 bases, there was a span of 18 bases. The CDR3 spans 15 residues. The CDR3 sequence: CASSGRGGSRDIQYF. The CDR3 DNA reads TGTGCCAGCAGTGGACGGGGTGGGAGTCGAGACATTCAGTACTTC.

This clone was detected only once. The V gene is TRBV5-6, the J gene TRBJ1-4; 7 bases are shared with TRBD1. Looked up from germline, CDR1 is SGHDT and CDR2 is YYEEEE. The V segment lost 4 bases and the J segment 4 bases; nucleotides outside the gene matches: 13. The CDR3 totals 17 residues. The CDR3 DNA sequence: TGTGCCAGCAGCAGACGACAGGGAAGGGGTATTAATGAAAAACTGTTTTTT. Its protein is CASSRRQGRGINEKLFF. The variable domain in full, completed from reference TRBV5-6 and TRBJ1-4, reads DAGVTQSPTHLIKTRGQQVTLRCSPKSGHDTVSWYQQALGQGPQFIFQYYEEEERQRGNFPDRFSGHQFPNYSSELNVNALLLGDSALYLCASSRRQGRGINEKLFFGSGTQLSVL.

The V call is TRBV10-3, the J call TRBJ2-3; 10 nucleotides agree with TRBD2. CDR1 is ENHRY and CDR2 is SYGVKD in the germline V gene. Trimming took 3 bases from V and 3 from J; bases not matched to a gene: 6. This CDR3 is built from 16 residues. The CDR3 sequence is CAISERAGGGTDTQYF. CDR3 bases: TGTGCCATCAGTGAAAGAGCGGGAGGGGGTACAGATACGCAGTATTTT.

This chain joins TRBV12-3 or TRBV12-4 and TRBJ1-2; 8 bases map to TRBD1. The CDR3 is made up of 12 amino acids. V was clipped by 5 bases and J by 7 bases; unmatched bases: 3. CDR3 DNA sequence: TGTGCCAGCAGTCGGACAGGGACTGGCTACACCTTC. Amino acid sequence: CASSRTGTGYTF.

The V call is TRBV6-6, the J call TRBJ2-7; D might be TRBD2 (5 bases). Germline V CDR1 and CDR2: MNHNY, SVGAGI (reference sequence). The CDR3 is 16 amino acids. With 5 bases removed from V and 1 base from J, the gap between germline ends came to 18 bases. CDR3 bases: TGTGCCAGCAGTCCACAGTCCAGCGGTTTATCCTACGAGCAGTACTTC. Translated: CASSPQSSGLSYEQYF.

The chain joins TRBV6-5 to TRBJ1-6; maybe TRBD1 (5 bases). V was shortened by 6 bases and J by 10 bases, with 19 bases between the two germline ends. The CDR3 has 15 residues. Germline V lookup: CDR1 MNHEY, CDR2 SVGAGI. CDR3 sequence reads: CASRTQGVSASPLHF. CDR3 in DNA: TGTGCCAGCAGGACCCAGGGTGTTAGTGCGTCACCCCTCCACTTT.

The DNA for the CDR3 is TGTGCCAGCTCATCCCGGACAGGGGGCTCAGCTTTCTTT. Amino acid sequence: CASSSRTGGSAFF. This chain links TRBV18 with TRBJ1-1; 11 bases fit TRBD1. CDR3 length: 13 amino acids. After removal of 5 bases from V and 10 bases from J, the junction contained 6 bases not matched to a gene. Germline V gene lookup returns CDR1 KGHSH and CDR2 LQKENI.

As regards this clone: One junction end does not reproduce the germline sequence, and a read error may be involved. Here the CDR3 reads CASSQDSGQGPIPF. The CDR3 DNA is TGCGCCAGCAGCCAAGATTCGGGACAGGGACCGATTCCTTTC. The gene calls are TRBV4-1 and TRBJ1-2; 9 bases are shared with TRBD1. There are 14 residues in the CDR3. The germline V gene has CDR1 MGHRA and CDR2 YSYEKL.

This chain joins TRBV6-1 and TRBJ2-7, with 11 positions matching TRBD2. This CDR3 has 15 residues. V was pared by 5 bases and J by 2 bases, with 5 bases of the junction left unmatched. CDR1 MNHNS and CDR2 SASEGT come from the germline V gene. Here the CDR3 reads CASSSRTSGPYEQYF. CDR3 nucleotide sequence: TGTGCCAGCAGTTCACGGACTAGCGGGCCCTACGAGCAGTACTTC.

A few counts support this clone. Here the CDR3 reads CASSPRQISGNTIYF. DNA of the CDR3: TGTGCCAGCTCACCACGACAGATCTCTGGAAACACCATATATTTT. The V and J genes are TRBV18 and TRBJ1-3, with a weak D call TRBD1 (5 bases). CDR3 length: 15 residues. CDR1 and CDR2 (germline): KGHSH, LQKENI. The V end lost 1 base, the J end lost 0 bases, and 7 bases lay between the germline ends.

The CDR3 spells CASSLVTGGTEAFF. CDR3 nucleotide sequence: TGTGCCAGCAGCTTAGTGACAGGGGGCACTGAAGCTTTCTTT. J is TRBJ1-1 and V is TRBV7-2, with TRBD1 matching 9 bases. CDR3 length equals 14 residues. Germline values: CDR1 SGHTA, CDR2 FQGNSA. V was clipped by 1 base and J by 4 bases; unmatched bases: 1.

The gene calls are TRBV2 and TRBJ2-7; D may be TRBD1 (6 bases). Trimming left V 7 bases short and J 2 bases short, with 15 bases between. The CDR3 has 14 amino acids. The germline CDR1 and CDR2 sequences are SNHLY and FYNNEI. DNA for the CDR3: TGTGCCAGCATTACAGGGTTGGGCACCTACGAGCAGTACTTC. Protein: CASITGLGTYEQYF. The full variable domain, in which reference TRBV2 and TRBJ2-7 provide the parts outside the CDR3, is EPEVTQTPSHQVTQMGQEVILRCVPISNHLYFYWYRQILGQKVEFLVSFYNNEISEKSEIFDDQFSVERPDGSNFTLKIRSTKLEDSAMYFCASITGLGTYEQYFGPGTRLTVT.

The rearrangement links TRBV9 to TRBJ1-2, with TRBD1 as a possible D gene (5 bases). This CDR3 region has 15 residues. Germline V CDR1 and CDR2: SGDLS, YYNGEE. Trimming shortened V by 3 bases and J by 6 bases, and 18 bases separated the two germline ends. As DNA, the CDR3 is TGTGCCAGCAGCGCTGGGGGGGGGATAAGGGATGGCTACACCTTC. It yields the protein CASSAGGGIRDGYTF.

The J gene is TRBJ2-1, the V gene TRBV5-1; D may be TRBD2 (6 bases). V was clipped by 3 bases and J by 2 bases, with 12 bases between them. Germline V CDR1 and CDR2: SGHRS, YFSETQ. This CDR3 spans 15 amino acids. The CDR3: CASSSGSGPYNEQFF. CDR3 in DNA: TGCGCCAGCAGCTCCGGTAGCGGTCCCTACAATGAGCAGTTCTTC.

The chain links TRBV20-1 to TRBJ1-1, with D uncertain. V lost 3 bases and J lost 9, with 17 bases in between. CDR3 size: 13 residues. The germline CDR1 and CDR2 sequences are DFQATT and SNEGSKA (reference sequence). The CDR3 here is CSASSITAHKAFF. CDR3 DNA sequence: TGCAGTGCTAGTTCAATCACAGCCCACAAAGCTTTCTTT.

This clone was found a few times. The V gene is TRBV5-6, the J gene TRBJ2-2, with 7 bases that match TRBD1. The CDR3 runs to 16 residues. J gave up 1 base and V 3 bases, and 6 bases lay outside the gene matches. Germline lookup yields CDR1 SGHDT and CDR2 YYEEEE. The CDR3 DNA is TGTGCCAGCAGCTCAGGACAGGTGGTGAACACCGGGGAGCTGTTTTTT. This encodes CASSSGQVVNTGELFF. Combining the CDR3 with reference TRBV5-6 and TRBJ2-2 gives the whole variable domain DAGVTQSPTHLIKTRGQQVTLRCSPKSGHDTVSWYQQALGQGPQFIFQYYEEEERQRGNFPDRFSGHQFPNYSSELNVNALLLGDSALYLCASSSGQVVNTGELFFGEGSRLTVL.

The chain couples TRBV11-2 to TRBJ1-2, with no clear D. Trimming cost V 5 bases and J 3 bases, with 19 bases left between them. The CDR3 covers 16 residues. The germline CDR1 and CDR2 sequences are SGHAT and FQNNGV. The CDR3 region has the DNA TGTGCCAGCAGCCAACCGGTTGAGTCGAGGGACTATGGCTACACCTTC. This encodes CASSQPVESRDYGYTF. The variable domain in full, completed from reference TRBV11-2 and TRBJ1-2, reads EAGVAQSPRYKIIEKRQSVAFWCNPISGHATLYWYQQILGQGPKLLIQFQNNGVVDDSQLPKDRFSAERLKGVDSTLKIQPAKLEDSAVYLCASSQPVESRDYGYTFGSGTRLTVV.